The present TCR beta chain was sequenced within a study of regulatory T cells in long-lasting Graves disease. CDR3-region Arm-PCR and iRepertoire HTBI primers produced the TCR beta libraries. TCRdb independently ran MiXCR on the multiplex PCR reads; one entry per CDR3 protein. Here the sample spans a few hundred thousand distinct CDR3 sequences, around a sixth being singletons. This clonotype was seen many times. This CDR3 spans 15 amino acids. Per the germline V gene, CDR1 is SGHAT and CDR2 is FQNNGV. V was shortened by 1 base and J by 4 bases, with 13 bases between the two germline ends. Time point described: newly diagnosed GD, antithyroid drugs for less than 3 months. PBMCs were the source of the RNA used for TCR sequencing. A roughly 8.3-milliliter sample of peripheral blood was drawn into EDTA tubes. These records were also assigned to another study, of T cells in Graves' hyperthyroidism and ophthalmopathy.

The rearrangement links TRBV11-2 to TRBJ1-1; possible D gene TRBD1, 5 bases. The specimen was peripheral blood mononuclear cells (PBMCs), collected at new diagnosis, from a patient treated with antithyroid drugs. The sequence was collected from a woman aged 30 to 39 with Graves disease. Written as DNA, the CDR3 is TGTGCCAGCAGCTTAGTGGGACCGGCTACCACTGAAGCTTTCTTT. Translation: CASSLVGPATTEAFF.